Each of the 5 T cell receptor beta chains below was sequenced from the same sample in a study of Ad26.COV2.S vaccination and SARS-CoV-2 variants. Sequencing used immunoSEQ multiplex PCR; TCRdb keeps in-frame clones, though not all of them. Seen here are hundreds of thousands of clones, 80% to 90% observed once, and the top ten hold 5%. Treatment here: over 15 received Ad26.COV2.S at low or high dose, single or two shots; 5 received placebo; per-sample allocation not given. Day 63 following the first vaccine or placebo injection was when the samples were taken. Sample: peripheral blood, taken in a trial of Ad26.COV2.S vaccine versus placebo. All receptors derive from a person between 18 and 65 years old who received the Ad26.COV2.S COVID-19 vaccine or a placebo.

The chain uses TRBV29-1 and TRBJ1-2, with D uncertain. The V end lost 4 bases, the J end lost 0 bases, and 9 bases lay between the germline ends. CDR3 size: 13 residues. Germline V CDR1 and CDR2: SQVTM, ANQGSEA. CDR3 loop: CSVGRKANYGYTF. Written as DNA, the CDR3 is TGCAGCGTTGGCAGGAAAGCTAACTATGGCTACACCTTC.

The chain recombines TRBV5-5 with TRBJ1-1; no definite D call. The CDR3 covers 15 residues. The V gene's germline CDR1 is SGHKS and CDR2 YYEKEE (reference sequence). V gave up 2 bases and J gave up 0 bases, with 11 bases separating them. In nucleotides, the CDR3 is TGTGCCAGCAGCTTTGATGGGGATCTGAACACTGAAGCTTTCTTT. It yields the protein CASSFDGDLNTEAFF.

The chain has TRBV3-1 (or the pseudogene TRBV3-2) and TRBJ2-5, with 7 positions matching TRBD1. Trimming cost V 0 bases and J 2 bases; bases outside gene matches: 3. The V gene's germline CDR1 is LGHDT and CDR2 YNNKEL (reference sequence). CDR3 length: 15 amino acids. The CDR3 sequence: CASSQETGRQETQYF. In DNA, the CDR3 is TGTGCCAGCAGCCAAGAGACAGGGCGGCAAGAGACCCAGTACTTC.

The chain uses TRBV4-3 and TRBJ1-2; D is unresolved. CDR3 length: 13 amino acids. V was trimmed by 2 bases and J by 7 bases, leaving 11 bases between them. Looked up from germline, CDR1 is LGHNA and CDR2 is YSLEER. CDR3 protein: CASSQSGGLGYTF. The CDR3 DNA follows: TGCGCCAGCAGCCAATCTGGAGGGCTTGGCTACACCTTC.

This clone was counted a single time. The chain is built from TRBV2 and TRBJ2-3; TRBD2 is a possible D gene (5 bases). Trimming removed 6 bases at V and 6 bases at J, with 22 bases between. CDR1 and CDR2 (germline): SNHLY, FYNNEI. The CDR3 extends over 16 amino acids. The DNA of the CDR3 is TGTGCCAGCAGCCTGATGGAGGTACGAGGGTCGGATACGCAGTATTTT. Translating gives CASSLMEVRGSDTQYF.